Given below is one T cell receptor (beta chain) in context. No antigen is known for it. The data were obtained in a study of response to subunit inactivated influenza vaccine. This CDR3 contains 15 residues. Germline CDR1 and CDR2: LNHNV and YYDKDF (reference sequence). Between the trimmed V and J ends, which lost 3 bases and 3 bases, there was a span of 13 bases. Via MiXCR, TCRdb re-called the RT-PCR reads, giving one row per CDR3 protein. This table has about 830,000 distinct CDR3 sequences, approximately 17% appearing once. Whole-study results and caveats: New T cells are recruited in small numbers by each seasonal influenza vaccination, according to the authors' suggestion.

The sequences come from PBMCs from blood, collected around 5 days after vaccination. The chain joins TRBV15 to TRBJ2-3; no reliable D call. The TCR originated in a man in his fifties who received an inactivated influenza vaccine. The CDR3 here is CATSSRAMGTDTQYF. The CDR3 DNA is TGTGCCACCAGCAGCCGGGCCATGGGGACAGATACGCAGTATTTT. The whole variable domain, filled in from reference TRBV15 and TRBJ2-3, reads DAMVIQNPRYQVTQFGKPVTLSCSQTLNHNVMYWYQQKSSQAPKLLFHYYDKDFNNEADTPDNFQSRRPNTSFCFLDIRSPGLGDTAMYLCATSSRAMGTDTQYFGPGTRLTVL.